The next 5 T cell receptor beta chains were all read from a single sample in a study of lymphopenia after photon versus proton radiotherapy. The table came from immunoSEQ multiplex PCR; TCRdb's copy has only in-frame clones and leaves some out. The sample has tens of thousands of clones; 82% are singletons. The input for sequencing was peripheral blood, taken from a patient treated with proton-based radiotherapy. These receptors were obtained from a woman in her 70s with pancreatic cancer.

Only one count was recorded for this clone. J is TRBJ2-5 and V is TRBV5-4, with D possibly TRBD1 on 5 matching bases. Germline CDR1 is SGHNT and CDR2 is YYREEE (reference sequence). There are 14 residues in the CDR3. Trimming took off 4 bases at V and 0 bases at J, with 10 bases between the two ends. The CDR3 spells CASSPQDNQETQYF. The CDR3 bases are TGTGCCAGCAGCCCACAGGATAACCAAGAGACCCAGTACTTC.

This chain uses TRBV19 with TRBJ2-7, with 9 bases that match TRBD1. After removal of 4 bases from V and 7 bases from J, the junction contained 11 bases not matched to a gene. CDR1 is LNHDA, CDR2 SQIVND, per germline (reference sequence). The CDR3 totals 15 residues. This CDR3 reads CASSTGTGNNWEQYF. CDR3 DNA: TGTGCCAGTAGTACTGGGACAGGGAATAACTGGGAGCAGTACTTC.

This chain uses TRBV4-3 with TRBJ2-7, with TRBD1 identical over 7 bases. Germline loops: CDR1 LGHNA, CDR2 YSLEER. After removal of 0 bases from V and 3 bases from J, the junction contained 2 bases not matched to a gene. CDR3 length equals 14 residues. The CDR3 DNA reads TGCGCCAGCAGCCAAGAAGGGGGCAACTACGAGCAGTACTTC. It specifies CASSQEGGNYEQYF.

The V call is TRBV30, the J call TRBJ1-2; D gene unclear. V lost 3 bases and J lost 5, with 10 bases in between. Germline V lookup: CDR1 GTSNPN, CDR2 SVGIG (reference sequence). The CDR3 covers 12 residues. CDR3 amino acids: CAWRPTAYGYTF. CDR3 DNA: TGTGCCTGGAGACCCACAGCTTATGGCTACACCTTC.

This chain joins TRBV5-1 and TRBJ2-2; D possibly uses TRBD1 or TRBD2 (6 bases each). This CDR3 comprises 14 residues. The V gene lost 4 bases and the J gene lost 12 bases, with 19 bases spanning the gap. Germline loops: CDR1 SGHRS, CDR2 YFSETQ. This chain's CDR3 is CASSTDPVGGQLFF. The CDR3 DNA is TGCGCCAGCAGCACCGATCCGGTAGGGGGGCAGCTGTTTTTT.